Listed here is a single T cell receptor beta chain. This clonotype occurred a few times. Its specific antigen is unknown. No much larger clone exists at a distance of one base, and base qualities are not known. These data originate in a study of T cells after yellow fever vaccination (dated by TCRdb to about 2019). With respect to the entire study: Libraries from fractions with low cell numbers were prepared with the SMART-Seq v4 Ultra Low Input RNA kit. The cohort comprised two healthy male donors, one aged 18 to 29 and one aged 30 to 39 years. Bulk PBMC replicates and cell subsets were isolated from blood drawn at multiple timepoints before and after both primary and secondary immunization. To follow T-cell clones before and after both primary and booster YFV17D yellow fever vaccination, bulk TCR alpha and beta repertoires underwent longitudinal sequencing. Results the study describes overall, beyond this receptor: Compared with the primary T-cell response, the secondary T-cell response was faster but weaker, reaching its peak on day 5 rather than on day 15. Only two donors were included in the study, so the extent to which the findings can be generalized is limited. Most clones expanded after primary vaccination were re-detected after the booster (almost 97% of CD4 and more than 70% of CD8), suggesting broad memory maintenance. Computational filtering was needed because FACS-sorted repertoires could contain abundant contaminating clonotypes from the bulk population. A small fraction of clonotypes showed up in both the CD4 and CD8 compartments, probably as a result of convergent recombination.

The instrument given in TCRdb is Illumina NovaSeq 6000. TCR cDNA was synthesized by 5'RACE template switching, through which a universal primer site and unique molecular identifiers were introduced. cDNA synthesis was primed from both the TCR alpha and TCR beta constant segments. Two PCR steps were used to amplify libraries, with sample barcodes and sequencing adapters being added in the second step. Sequencing of the libraries was done on either Illumina HiSeq 2500 (2x100 bp) or NovaSeq (2x150 bp). Processing in the source paper ran as follows. Demultiplexing of reads and collapsing into UMI consensus sequences were performed with MIGEC, and V(D)J alignment was carried out with MiXCR. Clonotypes responding to the vaccine were identified with edgeR on replicate PBMC samples, with the criteria of FDR below 0.01 and a log2 fold change above 5 up to day 15. CD4 or CD8 identity was assigned to each bulk clonotype according to whether the clonotype was present at higher abundance in the sequenced CD4 repertoire or the sequenced CD8 repertoire. TCRdb reanalyzed the raw reads on its own, using fastp at Q25 for trimming and MiXCR for clone calling, and kept in-frame beta chains. Entries that share a CDR3 protein sequence are merged under the most common genes and DNA. What appears here as the V and J calls and clone size reflects TCRdb's work, not the paper's. The sample table holds about 320,000 distinct CDR3 sequences, of which 3.5% to 4.5% were seen once. Roughly a fifth of the sample comes from the top ten.

The sample's treatment or condition label is to be understood as: live attenuated yellow fever vaccine strain. Two biological replicates of bulk PBMCs were collected at each blood-draw timepoint. A standard Ficoll-Paque protocol was used to isolate PBMCs from peripheral blood. TriZol was used to extract RNA from bulk PBMCs, from CD4 and CD8 fractions, and from dextramer-positive and dextramer-negative fractions. In the germline V gene (reference sequence), CDR1 corresponds to LNHNV and CDR2 to YYDKDF. Counted from cysteine to phenylalanine, this CDR3 has 15 amino acids. Here the CDR3 DNA is all that survives: 45 bases in frame from base 1. V is reduced by 8 bases and J by 4 bases, leaving a spacing of 20 bases between them.

Sample: PBMCs, taken 15 days after the yellow fever booster vaccination. The chain links TRBV15 with TRBJ1-1; TRBD1 is perhaps the D gene, given 5 matching bases. The TCR originated in a man younger than 30 who received the YFV17D yellow fever vaccine. The DNA sequence reads TGTGCCACCGGGGGGGATGAGGCGGGGAGCACTGAAGCTTTCTTT. Protein translation: CATGGDEAGSTEAFF.